The 18 T cell receptor beta chains given below trace back to one sample, sequenced in a study of CD8 T cells in ankylosing spondylitis. A single record per CDR3 protein comes from TCRdb applying MiXCR to the 5' RACE reads. Of nearly 350,000 distinct CDR3 sequences listed, roughly 14% are singletons. Material: blood, either unsorted or a sorted T cell fraction (not recorded which). The source of these receptors is a male donor with ankylosing spondylitis or in good health (not recorded which).

This clonotype was seen repeatedly, ten times or more. This chain joins TRBV12-3 or TRBV12-4 and TRBJ1-2; the D gene is possibly TRBD1 (5 bases). Trimming removed 6 bases from V and 6 bases from J, with 11 bases in between. There are 12 residues in the CDR3. The CDR3 sequence is CASSLPGDGYTF. As DNA, the CDR3 is TGTGCCAGCAGCCTTCCGGGGGATGGCTACACCTTC.

The V gene is TRBV28, the J gene TRBJ1-4; unclear D gene. With 5 bases removed from V and 8 bases from J, the gap between germline ends came to 9 bases. CDR1 is MDHEN and CDR2 is SYDVKM in the germline V gene. This CDR3 region has 12 residues. Written as DNA, the CDR3 is TGTGCCAGCAGTGCCTCAGTGGAAAAACTGTTTTTT. Its translation is CASSASVEKLFF. Based on the CDR3 plus reference TRBV28 and TRBJ1-4, the full variable domain is DVKVTQSSRYLVKRTGEKVFLECVQDMDHENMFWYRQDPGLGLRLIYFSYDVKMKEKGDIPEGYSVSREKKERFSLILESASTNQTSMYLCASSASVEKLFFGSGTQLSVL.

This chain uses TRBV5-6 with TRBJ2-3; 9 nucleotides line up with TRBD2. This CDR3 has 16 amino acids. Germline CDR1 SGHDT, CDR2 YYEEEE. Losses at the gene ends were 1 base for V and 6 bases for J; bases not matched to a gene: 9. The CDR3 DNA follows: TGTGCCAGCAGCTTGAACGGCGGGGGGGCCTTGGATACGCAGTATTTT. Protein: CASSLNGGGALDTQYF.

The rearrangement joins TRBV11-3 to TRBJ2-3; 10 bases match TRBD2. Germline V gene sequence: CDR1 SGHNT, CDR2 YENEEA. J was trimmed by 2 bases and V by 5 bases; bases with no gene match: 10. The CDR3 runs 17 residues. This CDR3 is CASSLSTSGAFTDTQYF. DNA for the CDR3: TGTGCCAGCAGCCTATCCACTAGCGGGGCATTCACAGATACGCAGTATTTT. The variable domain in full, with the rest retrieved from reference TRBV11-3 and TRBJ2-3, is EAGVVQSPRYKIIEKKQPVAFWCNPISGHNTLYWYLQNLGQGPELLIRYENEEAVDDSQLPKDRFSAERLKGVDSTLKIQPAELGDSAVYLCASSLSTSGAFTDTQYFGPGTRLTVL.

The V and J genes are TRBV5-1 and TRBJ1-5, with D possibly being TRBD1 (6 bases). The V and J ends lost 4 bases and 6 bases respectively, with 17 bases between them. The CDR3 consists of 15 residues. Per germline, CDR1 SGHRS and CDR2 YFSETQ. CDR3 sequence reads: CASSQAGVAGQPQHF. The CDR3 coding sequence is TGCGCCAGCAGCCAAGCAGGGGTTGCGGGTCAGCCCCAGCATTTT.

This clonotype has a single count. The chain links TRBV18 to TRBJ2-7; tentative D call: TRBD1 (6 bases). This CDR3 has 14 amino acids. From germline, CDR1 is KGHSH and CDR2 LQKENI. Deletions cut 3 bases from V and 2 bases from J, with 11 bases between. The CDR3 DNA reads TGTGCCAGCTCACCGGGGGCAGAGGCCTACGAGCAGTACTTC. Protein sequence: CASSPGAEAYEQYF.

V usage is TRBV5-1 and J usage is TRBJ2-1; D not certain. Per germline, CDR1 SGHRS and CDR2 YFSETQ. V lost 2 bases, J lost 0 bases, and 21 bases lay in between. The CDR3 consists of 19 residues. DNA of the CDR3: TGCGCCAGCAGCTTCCCAAACCCACGTCATGGCGGCTCCTACAATGAGCAGTTCTTC. Residues: CASSFPNPRHGGSYNEQFF. The entire variable domain, with the rest obtained from reference TRBV5-1 and TRBJ2-1, is as follows: KAGVTQTPRYLIKTRGQQVTLSCSPISGHRSVSWYQQTPGQGLQFLFEYFSETQRNKGNFPGRFSGRQFSNSRSEMNVSTLELGDSALYLCASSFPNPRHGGSYNEQFFGPGTRLTVL.

A few counts support this clonotype. The chain links TRBV5-1 to TRBJ2-7; 10 bases are a match to TRBD2. After removal of 2 bases from V and 4 bases from J, the junction contained 6 bases not matched to a gene. Germline V lookup: CDR1 SGHRS, CDR2 YFSETQ. CDR3 length: 15 amino acids. The CDR3 DNA reads as TGCGCCAGCAGCTTCCTAGCGGGAGAAGGATACGAGCAGTACTTC. As protein: CASSFLAGEGYEQYF.

V gene TRBV18 combines with J gene TRBJ2-7; 10 nucleotides align to TRBD2. The CDR3 runs 17 residues. Trimming removed 3 bases from V and 2 bases from J; junction bases left unmatched: 10. Germline CDR1 reads KGHSH; CDR2 reads LQKENI. CDR3 sequence reads: CASSPNLLAGVTYEQYF. In nucleotides, the CDR3 is TGTGCCAGCTCACCTAACCTTCTAGCGGGGGTTACCTACGAGCAGTACTTC. The entire variable domain, with the rest obtained from reference TRBV18 and TRBJ2-7, is as follows: NAGVMQNPRHLVRRRGQEARLRCSPMKGHSHVYWYRQLPEEGLKFMVYLQKENIIDESGMPKERFSAEFPKEGPSILRIQQVVRGDSAAYFCASSPNLLAGVTYEQYFGPGTRLTVT.

The chain uses TRBV6-2 or TRBV6-3 and TRBJ1-1; D not certain. Germline V CDR1 and CDR2: MNHEY, SVGEGT. The CDR3 spans 15 residues. Between the trimmed V and J ends, which lost 2 bases and 1 base, there was a span of 11 bases. The CDR3, as DNA: TGTGCCAGCAGTTACCGGTGGGCCTCGAACACTGAAGCTTTCTTT. Its translation is CASSYRWASNTEAFF.

This clonotype was detected only a few times. V usage is TRBV20-1 and J usage is TRBJ2-2, with D possibly matching TRBD1 (6 bases). From germline, CDR1 is DFQATT and CDR2 SNEGSKA (reference sequence). The CDR3 totals 12 residues. CDR3 bases: TGCAGCGTACAGGGGAACACCGGGGAGCTGTTTTTT. This encodes CSVQGNTGELFF.

Many counts were recorded for this clonotype. The V call is TRBV12-3 or TRBV12-4, the J call TRBJ2-7, with TRBD1 as a possible D gene (6 bases). Trimming stripped 4 bases from V and 2 bases from J, with 15 bases between. CDR3 size: 15 residues. The CDR3 here is CASSSTGTNTYEQYF. The CDR3 DNA is TGTGCCAGCAGTTCAACCGGGACAAACACCTACGAGCAGTACTTC.

The gene calls are TRBV6-1 and TRBJ2-7; 7 nucleotides line up with TRBD1. V dropped 6 bases and J dropped 3; count of bases not matched to a gene: 11. The CDR3 has 15 residues. The germline gives CDR1 MNHNS, CDR2 SASEGT. The CDR3 here is CASSLTGDPFYEQYF. The CDR3 nucleotides are TGTGCCAGCAGCCTCACAGGGGATCCCTTCTACGAGCAGTACTTC.

This clonotype turned up a few times. The CDR3 protein is CASSFIRGTNTGELFF. In nucleotides, the CDR3 is TGTGCCAGCAGCTTTATTCGAGGCACCAACACCGGGGAGCTGTTTTTT. This rearrangement joins TRBV11-2 to TRBJ2-2; no clear D. V was pared by 3 bases and J by 2 bases, with 13 bases between. The CDR3 totals 16 residues. In germline, CDR1 is SGHAT, CDR2 FQNNGV.

The chain recombines TRBV3-1 with TRBJ2-5; TRBD2 agrees at 8 bases. The CDR3 is 13 amino acids. J was trimmed by 10 bases and V by 4 bases; bases with no gene match: 8. Per the germline V gene, CDR1 is LGHDT and CDR2 is YNNKEL (reference sequence). For the CDR3, the DNA is TGTGCCAGCAGCCCATATATTAGCGGGGTCCAGTACTTC. Protein sequence: CASSPYISGVQYF.

Many counts were recorded for this clonotype. V gene TRBV7-2 combines with J gene TRBJ2-1, with 7 nucleotides matching TRBD2. Germline V lookup: CDR1 SGHTA, CDR2 FQGNSA. Unmatched junction bases numbered 0, after V lost 1 base and J lost 0 bases. This CDR3 spans 15 amino acids. CDR3 coding DNA: TGTGCCAGCAGCTTAGGCGGGGGCTCCTACAATGAGCAGTTCTTC. It yields the protein CASSLGGGSYNEQFF.

The V call is TRBV3-1, the J call TRBJ2-7; 8 bases are a match to TRBD2. The CDR3 has 15 residues. Trimming took 4 bases from V and 0 from J; bases not matched to a gene: 5. The germline V gene has CDR1 LGHDT and CDR2 YNNKEL (reference sequence). This chain's CDR3 is CASSRASGGSYEQYF. The CDR3 DNA follows: TGTGCCAGCAGCCGGGCCAGCGGGGGCTCCTACGAGCAGTACTTC.

This clonotype was observed at least ten times. The gene calls are TRBV5-1 and TRBJ2-7; D possibly corresponds to TRBD2 (6 bases). CDR3 length equals 14 residues. V lost 1 base to trimming and J lost 7 bases, with 15 bases between them. CDR1 is SGHRS and CDR2 is YFSETQ in the germline V gene. CDR3 bases: TGCGCCAGCAGCTTGAAGGAGGGGTACAGAGAGCAGTACTTC. It is translated as CASSLKEGYREQYF.